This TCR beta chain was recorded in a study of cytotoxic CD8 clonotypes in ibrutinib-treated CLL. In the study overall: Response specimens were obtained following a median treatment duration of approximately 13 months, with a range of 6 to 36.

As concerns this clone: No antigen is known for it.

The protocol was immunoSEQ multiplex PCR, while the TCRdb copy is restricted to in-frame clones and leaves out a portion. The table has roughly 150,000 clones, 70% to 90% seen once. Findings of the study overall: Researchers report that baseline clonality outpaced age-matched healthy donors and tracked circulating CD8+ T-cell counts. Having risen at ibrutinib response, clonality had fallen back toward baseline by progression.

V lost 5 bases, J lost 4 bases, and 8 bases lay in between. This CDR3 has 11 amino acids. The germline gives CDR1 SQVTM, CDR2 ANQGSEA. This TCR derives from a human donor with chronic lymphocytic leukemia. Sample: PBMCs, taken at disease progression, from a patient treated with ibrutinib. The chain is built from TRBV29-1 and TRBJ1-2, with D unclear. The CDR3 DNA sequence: TGCAGCGTTATAGAAGCCTATGGCTACACCTTC. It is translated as CSVIEAYGYTF.